The 16 T cell receptor beta chains below all came from one sample that was sequenced in a study of cytomegalovirus exposure and HLA in healthy donors. TCRdb keeps only in-frame clones here, not all; method: immunoSEQ multiplex PCR. The profile shows 200,000 to 300,000 clones, about 90% of them singletons. The sequencing sample was made of PBMCs. The receptors originated from a woman aged 25 to 39 in good health and CMV-seronegative.

This clone appeared once. The rearrangement uses TRBV27 and TRBJ2-7; D call uncertain. The CDR3 sequence is 11 residues long. CDR1 is MNHEY, CDR2 SMNVEV, per germline (reference sequence). V was pared by 5 bases and J by 3 bases, with 5 bases between. The CDR3 DNA is TGTGCCAGCAGTCACAACTACGAGCAGTACTTC. Protein sequence: CASSHNYEQYF.

This chain links TRBV5-1 with TRBJ1-1; 8 bases agree with TRBD1. The J segment lost 3 bases and the V segment lost 4 bases, leaving 11 bases of the junction unmatched. This CDR3 contains 16 residues. The germline V gene has CDR1 SGHRS and CDR2 YFSETQ. CDR3 sequence (DNA): TGCGCCAGCAGCCAACGCCCACAGGGGGTAGACACTGAAGCTTTCTTT. Amino acid sequence: CASSQRPQGVDTEAFF.

The chain is built from TRBV9 and TRBJ2-1; D might be TRBD1 (5 bases). This CDR3 spans 13 amino acids. Per germline, CDR1 SGDLS and CDR2 YYNGEE. V lost 1 base and J lost 6, with 8 bases in between. The CDR3 sequence is CASSVLGANEQFF. DNA for the CDR3: TGTGCCAGCAGCGTATTAGGGGCCAATGAGCAGTTCTTC.

V usage is TRBV7-3 and J usage is TRBJ2-3, with a tentative D call TRBD2 (6 bases). V was trimmed by 6 bases and J by 1 base, leaving 14 bases between them. CDR3 length: 15 amino acids. CDR1 SGHTA and CDR2 FQGTGA come from the germline V gene. The CDR3 spells CASSLGPGGTDTQYF. The CDR3 coding sequence is TGTGCCAGCAGTTTGGGGCCGGGGGGCACAGATACGCAGTATTTT.

The gene calls are TRBV9 and TRBJ2-7; 8 positions agree with TRBD1. After removal of 3 bases from V and 2 bases from J, the junction contained 7 bases not matched to a gene. Per germline, CDR1 SGDLS and CDR2 YYNGEE. CDR3 length: 15 amino acids. The CDR3 region is CASSADRGRTYEQYF. The CDR3 nucleotides read TGTGCCAGCAGCGCCGACAGGGGAAGGACCTACGAGCAGTACTTC.

The rearrangement uses TRBV27 and TRBJ2-1; 7 bases fit TRBD1. Germline V lookup: CDR1 MNHEY, CDR2 SMNVEV (reference sequence). The CDR3 length is 16 residues. Trimming took 5 bases from V and 3 from J; bases not matched to a gene: 10. The CDR3 bases are TGTGCCAGCAGTCACCAGGACAGGACCCTCTACAATGAGCAGTTCTTC. It yields the protein CASSHQDRTLYNEQFF.

This clone was counted once. This chain links TRBV9 with TRBJ2-2; TRBD1 agrees at 8 bases. Germline V gene lookup returns CDR1 SGDLS and CDR2 YYNGEE. V dropped 3 bases and J dropped 1; count of bases not matched to a gene: 5. The CDR3 runs to 16 residues. CDR3 protein: CASSGPTGENTGELFF. CDR3 sequence (DNA): TGTGCCAGCAGCGGACCGACAGGGGAGAACACCGGGGAGCTGTTTTTT.

Worth noting for this clone: This sample also contains other DNA sequences that code for the same CDR3. The chain is built from TRBV7-2 and TRBJ2-7, with no clear D. CDR3 length: 12 amino acids. Per the germline V gene, CDR1 is SGHTA and CDR2 is FQGNSA. V was trimmed by 5 bases and J by 0 bases, leaving 5 bases between them. Here the CDR3 reads CASSPSSYEQYF. DNA of the CDR3: TGTGCCAGCAGCCCGTCCTCCTACGAGCAGTACTTC. The variable domain in full, with the rest retrieved from reference TRBV7-2 and TRBJ2-7, is GAGVSQSPSNKVTEKGKDVELRCDPISGHTALYWYRQSLGQGLEFLIYFQGNSAPDKSGLPSDRFSAERTGGSVSTLTIQRTQQEDSAVYLCASSPSSYEQYFGPGTRLTVT.

V is TRBV28 and J is TRBJ2-7; D is perhaps TRBD2 (5 bases). The V gene lost 6 bases and the J gene lost 0 bases, with 21 bases spanning the gap. Germline V lookup: CDR1 MDHEN, CDR2 SYDVKM. The CDR3 is 17 amino acids. The CDR3 region is CASSPTDSRVPSYEQYF. CDR3 nucleotides: TGTGCCAGCAGCCCTACGGACTCGCGGGTCCCCTCCTACGAGCAGTACTTC.

The V and J genes are TRBV30 and TRBJ2-7, with a possible D match to TRBD2 (6 bases). Trimming cost V 2 bases and J 4 bases, with 18 bases left between them. Germline V gene data show CDR1 as GTSNPN and CDR2 as SVGIG (reference sequence). The CDR3 loop spans 15 amino acids. The DNA of the CDR3 is TGTGCCTGGAGTAGTATCGCCGGGGGTGGGTACGAGCAGTACTTC. Encoded protein: CAWSSIAGGGYEQYF.

The rearrangement uses TRBV6-1 and TRBJ1-5, with no clear D. This CDR3 is built from 14 residues. The V end lost 3 bases, the J end lost 0 bases, and 6 bases lay between the germline ends. Germline-derived CDR1 and CDR2 are MNHNS and SASEGT. DNA for the CDR3: TGTGCCAGCAGTGACCACTATAGCAATCAGCCCCAGCATTTT. Residues: CASSDHYSNQPQHF.

The chain employs TRBV28 and TRBJ1-5; D remains unclear. Looked up from germline, CDR1 is MDHEN and CDR2 is SYDVKM. Trimming removed 6 bases at V and 9 bases at J, with 9 bases between. The CDR3 covers 11 residues. The CDR3 here is CASSFRGPQHF. CDR3 DNA: TGTGCCAGCAGCTTCCGGGGGCCCCAGCATTTT.

The J gene is TRBJ2-5, the V gene TRBV7-9; 7 nucleotides match TRBD2. In germline, CDR1 is SEHNR, CDR2 FQNEAQ (reference sequence). V shed 6 bases, J shed 2 bases, and the junction held 6 bases outside the gene matches. CDR3 length equals 14 residues. The CDR3 sequence: CASRAGDGQETQYF. DNA of the CDR3: TGTGCCAGCAGGGCGGGAGATGGACAAGAGACCCAGTACTTC.

This clone was detected once. The CDR3 DNA reads TGTGCCAGTAGTATGGTAGGATCGACCGGGGAGCTGTTTTTT. It is translated as CASSMVGSTGELFF. The V gene is TRBV19, the J gene TRBJ2-2, with D uncertain. This CDR3 spans 14 amino acids. Between the trimmed V and J ends, which lost 3 bases and 5 bases, there was a span of 10 bases. Germline loops: CDR1 LNHDA, CDR2 SQIVND (reference sequence).

V usage is TRBV2 and J usage is TRBJ2-1; no clear D. V gave up 5 bases and J gave up 5 bases, with 13 bases separating them. The CDR3 totals 14 residues. In germline, CDR1 is SNHLY, CDR2 FYNNEI. The CDR3 sequence is CASSRGSKNNEQFF. The DNA of the CDR3 is TGTGCCAGCAGTCGAGGTAGTAAGAACAATGAGCAGTTCTTC.

The chain combines TRBV5-1 with TRBJ2-7; D not resolved. Germline V CDR1 and CDR2: SGHRS, YFSETQ. V lost 2 bases and J lost 4, with 10 bases in between. There are 13 residues in the CDR3. CDR3 DNA: TGCGCCAGCAGCTTTAACTCCGGGTACGAGCAGTACTTC. Encoded protein: CASSFNSGYEQYF.